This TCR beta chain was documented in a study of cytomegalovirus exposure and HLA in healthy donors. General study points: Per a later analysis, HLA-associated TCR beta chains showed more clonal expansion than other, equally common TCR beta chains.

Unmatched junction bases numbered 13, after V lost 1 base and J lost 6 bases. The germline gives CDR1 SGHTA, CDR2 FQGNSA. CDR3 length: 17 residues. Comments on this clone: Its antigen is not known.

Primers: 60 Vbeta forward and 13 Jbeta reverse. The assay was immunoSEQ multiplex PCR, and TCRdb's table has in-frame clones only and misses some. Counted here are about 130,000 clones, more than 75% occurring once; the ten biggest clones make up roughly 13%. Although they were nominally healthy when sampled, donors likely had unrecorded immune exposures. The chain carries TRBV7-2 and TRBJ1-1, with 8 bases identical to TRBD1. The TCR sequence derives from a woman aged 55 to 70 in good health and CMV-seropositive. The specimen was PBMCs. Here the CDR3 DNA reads TGTGCCAGCAGCTTAGGTGGTGCAGGGGGCTACGGAGCTGAAGCTTTCTTT. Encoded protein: CASSLGGAGGYGAEAFF.